The next 21 T cell receptor beta chains were all read from a single sample in a study of blood T cell repertoires in COVID-19. Sequencing was performed with immunoSEQ multiplex PCR; in TCRdb, only in-frame clones are kept and a portion is missing. The sample yields about 100,000 clones, 85% seen once. The sequenced sample was peripheral blood. All receptors come from an older woman with active or convalescent COVID-19.

The V gene is TRBV6-2 or TRBV6-3, the J gene TRBJ1-1; a weak D match, TRBD1 (6 bases). The CDR3 sequence is 14 residues long. CDR1 MNHEY and CDR2 SVGEGT come from the germline V gene. V was clipped by 5 bases and J by 2 bases, with 12 bases between them. The CDR3 sequence is CASSQRTANTEAFF. The DNA of the CDR3 is TGTGCCAGCAGTCAAAGGACAGCCAACACTGAAGCTTTCTTT.

The chain links TRBV4-1 to TRBJ1-5; D is unresolved. V was shortened by 4 bases and J by 2 bases, with 9 bases between the two germline ends. The CDR3 contains 14 residues. Germline V gene lookup returns CDR1 MGHRA and CDR2 YSYEKL. As DNA, the CDR3 is TGCGCCAGCAGCCTGTCACAAGGCAATCAGCCCCAGCATTTT. This sequence encodes CASSLSQGNQPQHF.

The V and J genes are TRBV18 and TRBJ1-1; D is possibly TRBD1 (5 bases). V was cut by 6 bases and J by 2 bases, with 16 bases left in between. The CDR3 is 15 amino acids. Per the germline V gene, CDR1 is KGHSH and CDR2 is LQKENI. The CDR3 here is CASSESQGINTEAFF. CDR3 sequence (DNA): TGTGCCAGCTCCGAATCCCAGGGAATCAACACTGAAGCTTTCTTT.

The rearrangement uses TRBV5-1 and TRBJ2-7; tentatively, D is TRBD1 (5 bases). CDR1 and CDR2 (germline): SGHRS, YFSETQ. V lost 2 bases and J lost 4, with 16 bases in between. CDR3 length: 15 amino acids. This CDR3 reads CASSFFSGSGYEQYF. The CDR3 nucleotides are TGCGCCAGCAGCTTCTTTTCAGGGTCAGGGTACGAGCAGTACTTC.

The CDR3 sequence: CASSSGTYNEKLFF. For the CDR3, the DNA is TGTGCCAGCTCAAGCGGGACTTATAATGAAAAACTGTTTTTT. The rearrangement joins TRBV18 to TRBJ1-4; a possible D gene is TRBD1 (5 bases). The CDR3 totals 14 residues. Germline V lookup: CDR1 KGHSH, CDR2 LQKENI. With 5 bases removed from V and 4 bases from J, the gap between germline ends came to 11 bases. Supplemented by reference TRBV18 and TRBJ1-4, the full variable domain reads NAGVMQNPRHLVRRRGQEARLRCSPMKGHSHVYWYRQLPEEGLKFMVYLQKENIIDESGMPKERFSAEFPKEGPSILRIQQVVRGDSAAYFCASSSGTYNEKLFFGSGTQLSVL.

The J gene is TRBJ2-7, the V gene TRBV7-9; the match to TRBD2 covers 10 bases. The V gene's germline CDR1 is SEHNR and CDR2 FQNEAQ (reference sequence). The CDR3 sequence is 13 residues long. With V trimmed by 5 bases and J by 5 bases, 3 bases remained unmatched. Here the CDR3 reads CASSASGSDEQYF. In nucleotides, the CDR3 is TGTGCCAGCAGCGCTAGCGGGAGCGACGAGCAGTACTTC.

The chain combines TRBV16 with TRBJ1-3, with TRBD1 matching 8 bases. Looked up from germline, CDR1 is KGHSY and CDR2 is FQNENV. V lost 5 bases to trimming and J lost 0 bases; unmatched junction nucleotides: 3. The CDR3 covers 15 residues. CDR3 nucleotides: TGTGCCAGCAGCGGACAGGGCCTCTCTGGAAACACCATATATTTT. Translation gives CASSGQGLSGNTIYF.

This chain links TRBV6-5 with TRBJ1-1; TRBD1 might be the D (6 bases). Trimming stripped 5 bases from V and 0 bases from J, with 13 bases between. Germline-derived CDR1 and CDR2 are MNHEY and SVGAGI. The length of the CDR3 is 15 residues. The CDR3 sequence: CASSTGGGMNTEAFF. CDR3 in DNA: TGTGCCAGCAGTACGGGGGGGGGCATGAACACTGAAGCTTTCTTT.

This chain connects TRBV30 to TRBJ2-3; TRBD2 agrees at 7 bases. V shed 1 base, J shed 6 bases, and the junction held 4 bases outside the gene matches. Germline-derived CDR1 and CDR2 are GTSNPN and SVGIG (reference sequence). The CDR3 extends over 13 amino acids. CDR3 in amino acids: CAWSAVAGDTQYF. Here the CDR3 DNA reads TGTGCCTGGAGTGCGGTAGCGGGCGATACGCAGTATTTT.

The chain couples TRBV7-8 to TRBJ1-5; D is undetermined. The germline V and J ends were trimmed by 3 bases and 7 bases, with 10 bases remaining between them. The CDR3 runs to 13 residues. From germline, CDR1 is SGHVS and CDR2 FQNEAQ. CDR3 nucleotides: TGTGCCAGCAGCTTGGACTCCCCACAGCCCCAGCATTTT. Amino acids: CASSLDSPQPQHF. Full variable domain (missing parts from reference TRBV7-8 and TRBJ1-5): GAGVSQSPRYKVAKRGQDVALRCDPISGHVSLFWYQQALGQGPEFLTYFQNEAQLDKSGLPSDRFFAERPEGSVSTLKIQRTQQEDSAVYLCASSLDSPQPQHFGDGTRLSIL.

A few counts support this clone. V usage is TRBV19 and J usage is TRBJ1-4; 8 bases map to TRBD1. The CDR3 runs 15 residues. The germline gives CDR1 LNHDA, CDR2 SQIVND (reference sequence). Trimming at V came to 5 bases and at J to 2 bases, leaving 4 bases not matched to a gene. The CDR3 loop is CASSSRTGTNEKLFF. CDR3 in DNA: TGTGCCAGTAGTTCCCGGACAGGGACTAATGAAAAACTGTTTTTT.

V and J are TRBV7-8 and TRBJ1-5; 7 bases are a match to TRBD1. This CDR3 region has 14 residues. Germline V gives CDR1 SGHVS, CDR2 FQNEAQ. J gave up 2 bases and V 3 bases, and 1 base lay outside the gene matches. The CDR3 protein is CASSLGTGNQPQHF. The DNA of the CDR3 is TGTGCCAGCAGCTTGGGGACAGGCAATCAGCCCCAGCATTTT.

The rearrangement links TRBV2 to TRBJ1-3; a possible D gene is TRBD1 (5 bases). Looked up from germline, CDR1 is SNHLY and CDR2 is FYNNEI. Trimming removed 5 bases from V and 2 bases from J, with 13 bases in between. The CDR3 contains 15 residues. CDR3 DNA: TGTGCCAGCAGTACGGACACAATAGCTGGAAACACCATATATTTT. Protein: CASSTDTIAGNTIYF.

The CDR3 reads CASSQDPTSGFNEQFF. CDR3 bases: TGTGCCAGCAGCCAAGACCCGACTAGCGGCTTCAATGAGCAGTTCTTC. This chain connects TRBV4-2 to TRBJ2-1; 9 bases match TRBD2. The germline gives CDR1 LGHNA, CDR2 YNFKEQ. The CDR3 loop spans 16 amino acids. V dropped 0 bases and J dropped 6; count of bases not matched to a gene: 6.

This clone appeared a single time. This chain connects TRBV28 to TRBJ1-5; TRBD1 matches at 7 bases. The germline V gene has CDR1 MDHEN and CDR2 SYDVKM. Trimming removed 8 bases from V and 0 bases from J; junction bases left unmatched: 7. The CDR3 runs 15 residues. CDR3 in DNA: TGTGCCAGCGGAAGATCAGGGGGTAGCAATCAGCCCCAGCATTTT. This gives the protein CASGRSGGSNQPQHF.

The chain combines TRBV28 with TRBJ2-1; the match to TRBD2 covers 8 bases. The CDR3 spans 15 residues. Germline V gene data show CDR1 as MDHEN and CDR2 as SYDVKM. V dropped 5 bases and J dropped 8; count of bases not matched to a gene: 11. This CDR3 is CASSLPGTSFDEQFF. CDR3 sequence (DNA): TGTGCCAGCAGTCTTCCCGGGACTAGTTTCGATGAGCAGTTCTTC.

The J gene is TRBJ1-2, the V gene TRBV9; a possible D gene is TRBD1 (5 bases). This CDR3 has 16 amino acids. V lost 0 bases and J lost 3, with 15 bases in between. Germline V gene lookup returns CDR1 SGDLS and CDR2 YYNGEE. DNA for the CDR3: TGTGCCAGCAGCGTAGGCGGAGGGGCCGCTGACTATGGCTACACCTTC. It translates to CASSVGGGAADYGYTF.

The V and J genes are TRBV7-8 and TRBJ1-1; a possible D gene is TRBD1 (5 bases). Germline V lookup: CDR1 SGHVS, CDR2 FQNEAQ. Trimming removed 5 bases at V and 7 bases at J, with 17 bases between. This CDR3 is built from 14 residues. The CDR3 DNA reads TGTGCCAGCAGCCTCGGTATGGGGCTCGGTGAAGCTTTCTTT. It encodes CASSLGMGLGEAFF.

The V call is TRBV28, the J call TRBJ1-2; TRBD1 agrees at 9 bases. This CDR3 is built from 15 residues. Germline V gives CDR1 MDHEN, CDR2 SYDVKM. Germline trimming cut 5 bases from V and 0 bases from J; bases unmatched to any gene: 4. In DNA, the CDR3 is TGTGCCAGCAGTCCCCGACAGGGGGCTAACTATGGCTACACCTTC. It encodes CASSPRQGANYGYTF.

CDR3 protein: CASSLGAGITDTQYF. CDR3 DNA sequence: TGTGCCAGCAGCTTAGGCGCGGGAATCACAGATACGCAGTATTTT. V and J are TRBV11-3 and TRBJ2-3, with D perhaps matching TRBD2 (6 bases). CDR1 is SGHNT and CDR2 is YENEEA in the germline V gene. V shed 1 base and J shed 2 bases, with 10 bases lying between them. The CDR3 contains 15 residues.

V is TRBV28 and J is TRBJ2-1; tentatively, D is TRBD2 (6 bases). The CDR3 runs 15 residues. Germline loops: CDR1 MDHEN, CDR2 SYDVKM. Trimming removed 6 bases at V and 3 bases at J, with 15 bases between. CDR3 loop: CASSTPGTRYNEQFF. DNA for the CDR3: TGTGCCAGCAGCACCCCCGGGACTCGCTACAATGAGCAGTTCTTC.